This T cell receptor beta chain derives from a study of post-analysis software for immune sequencing data. Findings and limits, study-wide: Controls significantly exceeded multiple sclerosis patients in normalized Chao1 diversity.

This clonotype was seen only once. The antigen is undetermined. Built from TCR beta cDNA, the libraries had unique molecular identifiers in them. Input populations of roughly 1 to 11 million T cells gave rise to some 500,000 cDNA molecules. TCRdb passed the PCR reads through MiXCR, listing each CDR3 protein once. Among hundreds of thousands of distinct CDR3 sequences, roughly 46% were seen once, and the ten largest hold 9.5% to 13%. The TCR comes from a girl between 10 and 17 years old with multiple sclerosis. The material sequenced was blood.

The DNA for the CDR3 is TGTGCCAGCACCAGAAGGGGGCGGAGGTTCTACGAGCAGTACTTC. Protein: CASTRRGRRFYEQYF. J is TRBJ2-4 and V is TRBV28, with 7 bases identical to TRBD1. The end of the DNA aligns better with TRBJ2-7, so the J call may be wrong. Germline V lookup: CDR1 MDHEN, CDR2 SYDVKM. The CDR3 length is 15 residues.